This TCR beta chain was captured by sequencing in a study of T cell changes during pregnancy in multiple sclerosis. The CDR3 loop spans 14 amino acids. CDR1 is LNHDA, CDR2 SQIVND, per germline (reference sequence). V lost 9 bases, J lost 4 bases, and 16 bases lay in between. Produced via immunoSEQ multiplex PCR; TCRdb's table is partial and in-frame only. Altogether about 70,000 clones are present, 80% to 95% being singletons, with the ten largest covering 0.29%. The sequencing here drew on CD4+ T cells from peripheral blood mononuclear cells, taken after pregnancy. The clonotype was recovered from a female donor with multiple sclerosis, enrolled in a pregnancy study. This chain uses TRBV19 with TRBJ1-5; D possibly corresponds to TRBD1 (6 bases). CDR3 sequence (DNA): TGTGCCAGCAGCACAGGGCCTCTAAATCAGCCCCAGCATTTT. It yields the protein CASSTGPLNQPQHF.